This entry lists 8 T cell receptor beta chains sequenced from one sample in a study of T cells in Graves' hyperthyroidism and ophthalmopathy. TCR beta CDR3 regions were amplified from RNA. The HTBI set primed first-round TCR CDR3 RT-PCR. Each CDR3 protein is one row after TCRdb ran MiXCR on the multiplex PCR reads. The sample lists over 250,000 distinct CDR3 sequences; 25% were seen once. The sequenced material came from blood. These receptors all stem from a man between 35 and 55 years old with Graves' hyperthyroidism that later progressed to Graves' ophthalmopathy.

This clonotype was counted many times. This CDR3 is CASSPTGEPGNTIYF. The CDR3 DNA reads as TGTGCCAGCTCACCAACAGGGGAGCCTGGAAACACCATATATTTT. V and J are TRBV18 and TRBJ1-3; 7 nucleotides match TRBD1. Germline CDR1 reads KGHSH; CDR2 reads LQKENI. V lost 2 bases and J lost 2; bases outside the gene matches: 3. This CDR3 comprises 15 residues.

This clonotype was observed a few times. This rearrangement joins TRBV6-5 to TRBJ2-7, with TRBD1 matching 7 bases. Germline V CDR1 and CDR2: MNHEY, SVGAGI. The CDR3 has 15 residues. The J segment lost 0 bases and the V segment lost 4 bases, leaving 6 bases of the junction unmatched. The DNA for the CDR3 is TGTGCCAGCAGTTGGTCAGGGGGTGTCTCCTACGAGCAGTACTTC. The encoded protein is CASSWSGGVSYEQYF.

Points on this clonotype: Since a much larger clone is just one base distant, this may be a read error. Here the CDR3 omits its conserved ending phenylalanine or tryptophan, so a read error is the likely source. The chain recombines TRBV7-2 with TRBJ1-1; D ambiguous. Germline V gene data show CDR1 as SGHTA and CDR2 as FQGNSA. CDR3 length: 14 residues. V shed 1 base and J shed 6 bases, with 12 bases lying between them. The CDR3 spells CASSLGNHGSEAFS. The CDR3 DNA reads as TGTGCCAGCAGCTTAGGAAACCATGGGTCTGAAGCTTTCTCT.

This clonotype was observed at least ten times. The chain has TRBV3-1 and TRBJ2-7; 8 nucleotides align to TRBD2. CDR3 length: 15 amino acids. CDR1 and CDR2 (germline): LGHDT, YNNKEL (reference sequence). Losses at the gene ends were 3 bases for V and 4 bases for J; bases not matched to a gene: 8. The CDR3 DNA reads TGTGCCAGCAGCCAGGTAGCGGGGAGGCCTTACGAGCAGTACTTC. Translated, it gives CASSQVAGRPYEQYF.

This sequence joins TRBV6-5 and TRBJ1-2; no firm D call. V was clipped by 4 bases and J by 0 bases, with 15 bases between them. The length of the CDR3 is 16 residues. The germline V gene has CDR1 MNHEY and CDR2 SVGAGI. Here the CDR3 DNA reads TGTGCCAGCAGTTGTCGTGGGAGCGTTCCTAACTATGGCTACACCTTC. Protein: CASSCRGSVPNYGYTF.

This clonotype was counted many times. This chain connects TRBV28 to TRBJ2-7; either TRBD1 or TRBD2 may supply D (5 bases each). Germline loops: CDR1 MDHEN, CDR2 SYDVKM. V lost 4 bases to trimming and J lost 9 bases, with 16 bases between them. The CDR3 spans 13 residues. This CDR3 is CASSSNRDPLQYF. The CDR3 nucleotides are TGTGCCAGCAGTTCGAACCGGGACCCCCTGCAGTACTTC.

The sample holds many counts of this clonotype. The rearrangement uses TRBV19 and TRBJ2-2; TRBD1 is a possible D gene (6 bases). V lost 6 bases to trimming and J lost 3 bases, with 8 bases between them. The germline gives CDR1 LNHDA, CDR2 SQIVND (reference sequence). The length of the CDR3 is 13 residues. CDR3 coding DNA: TGTGCCAGTAGGAGGACAGACACCGGGGAGCTGTTTTTT. Protein sequence: CASRRTDTGELFF.

This clonotype was recorded at least ten times. The chain couples TRBV7-2 to TRBJ1-2; weak D call: TRBD1 (6 bases). V was trimmed by 2 bases and J by 7 bases, leaving 8 bases between them. Germline assignment: CDR1 SGHTA and CDR2 FQGNSA. This CDR3 contains 12 residues. The CDR3 DNA follows: TGTGCCAGCAGCTTATACAGGGCTGGCTACACCTTC. Translated, it gives CASSLYRAGYTF.